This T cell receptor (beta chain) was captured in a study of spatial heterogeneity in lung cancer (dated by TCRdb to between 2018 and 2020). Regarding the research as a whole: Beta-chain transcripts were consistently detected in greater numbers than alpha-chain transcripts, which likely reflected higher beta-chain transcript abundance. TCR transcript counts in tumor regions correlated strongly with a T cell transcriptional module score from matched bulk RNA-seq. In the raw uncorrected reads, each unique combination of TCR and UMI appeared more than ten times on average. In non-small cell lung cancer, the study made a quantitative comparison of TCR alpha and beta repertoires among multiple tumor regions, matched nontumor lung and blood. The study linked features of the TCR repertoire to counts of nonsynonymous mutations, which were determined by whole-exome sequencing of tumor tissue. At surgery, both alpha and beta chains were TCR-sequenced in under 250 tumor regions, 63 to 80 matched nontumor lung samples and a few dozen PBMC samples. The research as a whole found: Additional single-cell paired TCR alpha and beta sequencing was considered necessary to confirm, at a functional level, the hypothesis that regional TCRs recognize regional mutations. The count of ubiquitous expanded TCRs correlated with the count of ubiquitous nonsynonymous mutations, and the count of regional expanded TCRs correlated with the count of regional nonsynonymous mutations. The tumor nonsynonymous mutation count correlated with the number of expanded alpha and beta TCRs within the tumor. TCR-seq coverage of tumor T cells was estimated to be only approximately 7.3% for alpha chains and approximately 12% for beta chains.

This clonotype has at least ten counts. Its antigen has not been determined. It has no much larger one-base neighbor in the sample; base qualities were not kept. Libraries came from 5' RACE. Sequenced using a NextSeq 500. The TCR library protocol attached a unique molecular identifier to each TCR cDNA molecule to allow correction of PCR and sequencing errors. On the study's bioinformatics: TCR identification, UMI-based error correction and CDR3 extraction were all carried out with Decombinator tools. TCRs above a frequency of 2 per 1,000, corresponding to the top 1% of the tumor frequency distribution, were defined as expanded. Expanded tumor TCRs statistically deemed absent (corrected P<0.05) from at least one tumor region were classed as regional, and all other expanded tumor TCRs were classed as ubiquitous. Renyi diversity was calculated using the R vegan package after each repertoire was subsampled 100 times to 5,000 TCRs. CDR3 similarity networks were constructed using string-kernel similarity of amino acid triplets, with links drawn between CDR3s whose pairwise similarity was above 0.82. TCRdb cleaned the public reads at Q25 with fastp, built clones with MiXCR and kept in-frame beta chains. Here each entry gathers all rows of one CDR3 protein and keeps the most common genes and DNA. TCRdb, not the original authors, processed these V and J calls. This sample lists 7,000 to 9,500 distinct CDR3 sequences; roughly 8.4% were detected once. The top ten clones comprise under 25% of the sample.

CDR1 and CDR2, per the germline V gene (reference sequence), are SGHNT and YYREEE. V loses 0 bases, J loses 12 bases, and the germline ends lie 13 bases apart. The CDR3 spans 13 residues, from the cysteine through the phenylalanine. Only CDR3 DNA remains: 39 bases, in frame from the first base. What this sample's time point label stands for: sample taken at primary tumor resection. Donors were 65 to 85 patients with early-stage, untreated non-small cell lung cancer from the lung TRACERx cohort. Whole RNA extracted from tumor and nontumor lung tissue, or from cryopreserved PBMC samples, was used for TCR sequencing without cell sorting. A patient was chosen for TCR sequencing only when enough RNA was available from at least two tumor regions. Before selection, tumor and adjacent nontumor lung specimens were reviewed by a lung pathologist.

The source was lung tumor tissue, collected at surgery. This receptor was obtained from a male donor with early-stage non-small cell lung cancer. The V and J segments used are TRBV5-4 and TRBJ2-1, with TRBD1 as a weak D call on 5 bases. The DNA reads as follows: TGTGCCAGCAGCTTGGAGTTAGGGGCCGCGCAGTTCTTC. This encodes CASSLELGAAQFF.